The present T cell receptor (beta chain) was sequenced within a study of T-cell memory formation after mild COVID-19. V trimming: 5 bases; J trimming: 7 bases; junction bases outside the gene matches: 8. This CDR3 has 14 amino acids. Germline V gives CDR1 LGHNT, CDR2 FRNRAP. Turning to this clonotype: Its antigen is as yet unknown.

5'RACE with constant-segment primers yielded barcoded, UMI-tagged TCR alpha and TCR beta cDNA libraries. TCRdb processed the 5' RACE reads anew with MiXCR; each CDR3 protein has one entry. Here the sample spans 350,000 to 550,000 distinct CDR3 sequences, around 17% being singletons. Findings and caveats of the study: Confirmation of SARS-CoV-2 specificity was lacking for second-wave clones peaking day 37. Day 15 to 85 contracting clones showed balanced CD4/CD8; day 15 to 37 expanders favored CD4+. CD4+ contracting clones lay mainly in CM and EM, CD8+ ones in EMRA.

This TCR was recovered from a man aged 18 to 30 who had mild COVID-19 (a few samples of this study predate the infection). Cell type and time point are not known. The sample consisted of PBMCs or a T cell subset sorted from them (not recorded which). The genes are TRBV12-5 and TRBJ2-7; 10 positions match TRBD1. The CDR3 loop is CASGPGTGVIEQYF. For the CDR3, the DNA is TGTGCTAGTGGTCCCGGGACAGGGGTCATAGAGCAGTACTTC. The full variable domain, rest sourced from reference TRBV12-5 and TRBJ2-7, is DARVTQTPRHKVTEMGQEVTMRCQPILGHNTVFWYRQTMMQGLELLAYFRNRAPLDDSGMPKDRFSAEMPDATLATLKIQPSEPRDSAVYFCASGPGTGVIEQYFGPGTRLTVT.